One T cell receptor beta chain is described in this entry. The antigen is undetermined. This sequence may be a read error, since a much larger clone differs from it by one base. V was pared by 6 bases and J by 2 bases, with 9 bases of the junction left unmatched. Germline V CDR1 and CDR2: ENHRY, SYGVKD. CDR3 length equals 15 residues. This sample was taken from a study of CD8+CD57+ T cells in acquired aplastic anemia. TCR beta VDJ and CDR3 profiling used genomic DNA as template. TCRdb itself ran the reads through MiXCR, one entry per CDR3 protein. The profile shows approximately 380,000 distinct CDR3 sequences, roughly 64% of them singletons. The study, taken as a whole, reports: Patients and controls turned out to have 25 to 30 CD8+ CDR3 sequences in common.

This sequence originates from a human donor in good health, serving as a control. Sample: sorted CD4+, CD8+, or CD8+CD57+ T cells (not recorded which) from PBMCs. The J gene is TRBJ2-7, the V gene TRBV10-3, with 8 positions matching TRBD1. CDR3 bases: TGTGCCATCAGGGCACAGGGGGTCGTTACCTACGAGCAGTACTTC. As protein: CAIRAQGVVTYEQYF.